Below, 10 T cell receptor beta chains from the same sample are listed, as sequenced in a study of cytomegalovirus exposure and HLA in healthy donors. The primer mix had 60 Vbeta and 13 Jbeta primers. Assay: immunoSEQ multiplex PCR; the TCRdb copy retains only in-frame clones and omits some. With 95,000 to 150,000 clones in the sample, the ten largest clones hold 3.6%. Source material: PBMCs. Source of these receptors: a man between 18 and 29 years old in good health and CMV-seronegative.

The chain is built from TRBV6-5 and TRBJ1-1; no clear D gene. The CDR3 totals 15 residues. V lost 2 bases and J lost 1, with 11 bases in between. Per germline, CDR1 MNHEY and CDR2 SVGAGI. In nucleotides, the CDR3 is TGTGCCAGCAGTTACGATAGGCGGAGGAACACTGAAGCTTTCTTT. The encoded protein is CASSYDRRRNTEAFF.

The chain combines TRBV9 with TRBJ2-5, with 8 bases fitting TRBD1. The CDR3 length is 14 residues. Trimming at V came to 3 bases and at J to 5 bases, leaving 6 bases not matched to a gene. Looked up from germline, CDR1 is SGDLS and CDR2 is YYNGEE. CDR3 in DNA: TGTGCCAGCAGCGCGACAGGGGAAAGGGAGACCCAGTACTTC. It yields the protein CASSATGERETQYF.

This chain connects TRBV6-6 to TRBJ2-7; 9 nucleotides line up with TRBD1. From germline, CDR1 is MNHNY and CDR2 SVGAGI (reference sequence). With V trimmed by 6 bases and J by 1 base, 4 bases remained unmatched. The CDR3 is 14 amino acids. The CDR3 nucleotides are TGTGCCAGCAGAACCGGGACAGGGTCCTACGAGCAGTACTTC. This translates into CASRTGTGSYEQYF.

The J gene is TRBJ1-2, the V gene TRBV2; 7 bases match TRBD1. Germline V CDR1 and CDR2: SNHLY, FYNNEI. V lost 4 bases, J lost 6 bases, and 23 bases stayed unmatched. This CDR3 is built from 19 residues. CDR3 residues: CASSAFLPTGTEEEDGYTF. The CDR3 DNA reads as TGTGCCAGCAGTGCGTTCCTACCAACCGGGACAGAGGAAGAAGATGGCTACACCTTC.

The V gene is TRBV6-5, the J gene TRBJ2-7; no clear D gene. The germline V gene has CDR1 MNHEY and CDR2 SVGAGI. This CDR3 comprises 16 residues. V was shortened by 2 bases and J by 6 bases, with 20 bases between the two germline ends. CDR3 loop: CASSYVSGTRLGEQYF. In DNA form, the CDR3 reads TGTGCCAGCAGTTACGTTTCGGGTACCCGGCTTGGCGAGCAGTACTTC.

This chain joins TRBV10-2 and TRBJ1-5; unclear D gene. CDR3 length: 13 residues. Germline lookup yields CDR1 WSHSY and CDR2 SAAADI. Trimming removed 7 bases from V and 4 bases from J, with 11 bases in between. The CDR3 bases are TGCGCCAGCACAACGGAGAAGAATCAGCCCCAGCATTTT. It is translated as CASTTEKNQPQHF.

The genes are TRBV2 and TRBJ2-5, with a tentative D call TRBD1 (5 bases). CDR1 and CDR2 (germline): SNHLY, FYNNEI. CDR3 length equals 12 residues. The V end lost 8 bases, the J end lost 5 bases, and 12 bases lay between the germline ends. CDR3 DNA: TGTGCCAGCTCATCAGGGCTGGAGACCCAGTACTTC. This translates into CASSSGLETQYF.

CDR3 nucleotides: TGTGCCAGCAGCTTAGCGGGGGGGTCCACAGATACGCAGTATTTT. This sequence encodes CASSLAGGSTDTQYF. The gene calls are TRBV7-6 and TRBJ2-3; 7 bases match TRBD2. The CDR3 is made up of 15 amino acids. CDR1 and CDR2 from the germline V gene are SGHVS and FNYEAQ. The V and J ends lost 0 bases and 2 bases, in that order; junction bases with no gene match: 2.

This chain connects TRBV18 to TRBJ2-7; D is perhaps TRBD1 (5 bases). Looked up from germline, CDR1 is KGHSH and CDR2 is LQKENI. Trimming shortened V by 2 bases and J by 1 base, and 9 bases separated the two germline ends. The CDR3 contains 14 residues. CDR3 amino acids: CASSPKDTSYEQYF. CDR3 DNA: TGTGCCAGCTCACCAAAGGACACTTCCTACGAGCAGTACTTC.

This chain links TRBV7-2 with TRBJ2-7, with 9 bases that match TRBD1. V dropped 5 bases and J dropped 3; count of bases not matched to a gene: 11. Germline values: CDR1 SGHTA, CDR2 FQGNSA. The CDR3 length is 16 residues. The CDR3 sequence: CASSLGAGTGYYEQYF. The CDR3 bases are TGTGCCAGCAGCCTCGGGGCGGGGACAGGGTACTACGAGCAGTACTTC.